These 8 T cell receptor beta chains share one sample of origin, sequenced in a study of CD8 T cells in ankylosing spondylitis. TCRdb ran MiXCR on the 5' RACE reads and lists one entry per CDR3 protein. The data contain approximately 300,000 distinct CDR3 sequences, about a fifth of them singletons. The sequenced sample was blood, either unsorted or a sorted T cell fraction (not recorded which). The receptors derive from a female donor with ankylosing spondylitis or in good health (not recorded which).

This clonotype was seen only a few times. The chain has TRBV7-2 and TRBJ2-7; D not resolved. The CDR3 extends over 13 amino acids. The germline V and J ends were trimmed by 5 bases and 2 bases, with 10 bases remaining between them. CDR1 is SGHTA and CDR2 is FQGNSA in the germline V gene. The CDR3 reads CASSARVAYEQYF. The CDR3 nucleotides read TGTGCCAGCAGCGCCCGGGTCGCCTACGAGCAGTACTTC.

V and J are TRBV6-1 and TRBJ2-3, with D uncertain. The CDR3 sequence is 14 residues long. V was shortened by 11 bases and J by 4 bases, with 19 bases between the two germline ends. Germline V CDR1 and CDR2: MNHNS, SASEGT. In nucleotides, the CDR3 is TGTGCCGTTGCGGTGGCCGCACTCGCAGATACGCAGTATTTT. Its translation is CAVAVAALADTQYF.

V and J are TRBV4-2 and TRBJ2-1; a weak D match, TRBD2 (6 bases). The CDR3 covers 16 residues. V was shortened by 1 base and J by 5 bases, with 15 bases between the two germline ends. CDR1 and CDR2 (germline): LGHNA, YNFKEQ. CDR3 in amino acids: CASSQARAGPDNEQFF. The CDR3 nucleotides read TGTGCCAGCAGCCAAGCCCGAGCGGGCCCCGACAATGAGCAGTTCTTC.

V usage is TRBV16 and J usage is TRBJ1-2; TRBD1 is a possible D gene (5 bases). Trimming shortened V by 2 bases and J by 3 bases, and 13 bases separated the two germline ends. Germline CDR1 is KGHSY and CDR2 is FQNENV. The CDR3 extends over 15 amino acids. This chain's CDR3 is CASSQPGREDYGYTF. For the CDR3, the DNA is TGTGCCAGCAGCCAACCCGGCAGGGAGGACTATGGCTACACCTTC.

This clonotype was counted between two and nine times. This sequence joins TRBV6-1 and TRBJ2-7; D call uncertain. This CDR3 comprises 14 residues. Trimming removed 6 bases at V and 1 base at J, with 13 bases between. CDR1 MNHNS and CDR2 SASEGT come from the germline V gene. The CDR3 bases are TGTGCCAGCAGAGACCCGACCTTATCCTACGAGCAGTACTTC. This codes for CASRDPTLSYEQYF.

The chain employs TRBV12-3 or TRBV12-4 and TRBJ2-5; TRBD1 matches at 7 bases. J was trimmed by 4 bases and V by 3 bases; bases with no gene match: 8. The CDR3 extends over 15 amino acids. CDR3 residues: CASSFVQSGGETQYF. The CDR3 nucleotides are TGTGCCAGCAGTTTTGTGCAATCAGGGGGAGAGACCCAGTACTTC.

The chain has TRBV3-1 and TRBJ1-2, with D uncertain. Trimming shortened V by 0 bases and J by 2 bases, and 13 bases separated the two germline ends. The CDR3 totals 16 residues. Germline V CDR1 and CDR2: LGHDT, YNNKEL (reference sequence). The CDR3 is CASSQDMWAANYGYTF. As DNA, the CDR3 is TGTGCCAGCAGCCAAGATATGTGGGCAGCCAACTATGGCTACACCTTC.

This clonotype appeared a single time. The chain is built from TRBV7-2 and TRBJ2-2, with 10 bases that match TRBD1. This CDR3 is 14 amino acids long. With V trimmed by 5 bases and J by 6 bases, 3 bases remained unmatched. Per the germline V gene, CDR1 is SGHTA and CDR2 is FQGNSA. The DNA for the CDR3 is TGTGCCAGCAGCCCCGACAGGGGGCCCGGGGAGCTGTTTTTT. Its translation is CASSPDRGPGELFF.